The 22 T cell receptor beta chains below were found in one sample sequenced in a study of blood T cell repertoires in COVID-19. Generated by immunoSEQ multiplex PCR, the TCRdb table keeps only in-frame clones and is missing some. The sample has around 330,000 clones, 90% seen once. Sequencing was carried out using PBMCs or T cells enriched from blood (not recorded which). The receptor set was obtained from a man aged 60 to 69 who had recovered from COVID-19.

This clone appeared once. The rearrangement links TRBV5-1 to TRBJ2-5, with D uncertain. The germline V gene has CDR1 SGHRS and CDR2 YFSETQ. The CDR3 contains 15 residues. V was cut by 0 bases and J by 5 bases, with 14 bases left in between. This CDR3 reads CASSLDPSRLETQYF. DNA of the CDR3: TGCGCCAGCAGCTTGGATCCTAGTCGGTTGGAGACCCAGTACTTC. The full variable domain, in which reference TRBV5-1 and TRBJ2-5 provide the parts outside the CDR3, is KAGVTQTPRYLIKTRGQQVTLSCSPISGHRSVSWYQQTPGQGLQFLFEYFSETQRNKGNFPGRFSGRQFSNSRSEMNVSTLELGDSALYLCASSLDPSRLETQYFGPGTRLLVL.

The chain employs TRBV25-1 and TRBJ1-1; 8 positions match TRBD1. The CDR3 covers 14 residues. Trimming removed 5 bases from V and 4 bases from J; junction bases left unmatched: 6. The V gene's germline CDR1 is MGHDK and CDR2 SYGVNS. The CDR3 DNA sequence: TGTGCCAGCAGTAACACAGGGGGAAGCACTGAAGCTTTCTTT. Translation: CASSNTGGSTEAFF.

The chain employs TRBV6-6 and TRBJ2-5; 7 bases agree with TRBD1. CDR3 length: 14 amino acids. V was clipped by 2 bases and J by 4 bases; unmatched bases: 4. The V gene's germline CDR1 is MNHNY and CDR2 SVGAGI (reference sequence). This CDR3 reads CASSYDRARETQYF. CDR3 DNA: TGTGCCAGCAGTTACGACAGGGCCAGAGAGACCCAGTACTTC.

J is TRBJ1-1 and V is TRBV10-3; TRBD1 agrees at 7 bases. After removal of 10 bases from V and 4 bases from J, the junction contained 12 bases not matched to a gene. The CDR3 length is 14 residues. The germline gives CDR1 ENHRY, CDR2 SYGVKD. The CDR3 loop is CATSPGPGGTEAFF. The CDR3 DNA reads as TGTGCCACCTCCCCGGGCCCAGGGGGCACTGAAGCTTTCTTT.

V is TRBV19 and J is TRBJ1-5, with a possible D match to TRBD1 (5 bases). This CDR3 spans 14 amino acids. The germline V and J ends were trimmed by 5 bases and 4 bases, with 12 bases remaining between them. Germline CDR1 reads LNHDA; CDR2 reads SQIVND (reference sequence). CDR3: CASSSAGGNQPQHF. For the CDR3, the DNA is TGTGCCAGTAGTTCCGCCGGGGGGAATCAGCCCCAGCATTTT.

The chain carries TRBV7-9 and TRBJ1-2; D gene ambiguous. V was pared by 5 bases and J by 6 bases, with 10 bases between. The CDR3 extends over 12 amino acids. Per the germline V gene, CDR1 is SEHNR and CDR2 is FQNEAQ (reference sequence). The CDR3 region has the DNA TGTGCCAGCAGCCTTTTGGAGCATGGCTACACCTTC. Amino acid sequence: CASSLLEHGYTF.

V is TRBV9 and J is TRBJ2-1; 8 bases align to TRBD2. The CDR3 covers 17 residues. V was clipped by 2 bases and J by 8 bases; unmatched bases: 15. The germline gives CDR1 SGDLS, CDR2 YYNGEE. CDR3 DNA: TGTGCCAGCAGCGTGCCTCGAATGGGAGCGGGGGTCGATGAGCAGTTCTTC. Its translation is CASSVPRMGAGVDEQFF. The variable domain in full, with the rest retrieved from reference TRBV9 and TRBJ2-1, is DSGVTQTPKHLITATGQRVTLRCSPRSGDLSVYWYQQSLDQGLQFLIQYYNGEERAKGNILERFSAQQFPDLHSELNLSSLELGDSALYFCASSVPRMGAGVDEQFFGPGTRLTVL.

The V and J genes are TRBV5-1 and TRBJ2-3, with a possible D match to TRBD2 (7 bases). CDR1 and CDR2 from the germline V gene are SGHRS and YFSETQ. The V end lost 4 bases, the J end lost 5 bases, and 14 bases lay between the germline ends. CDR3 size: 14 residues. The CDR3 nucleotides read TGCGCCAGCAGCGCTGGGGGGGGCGGAGATACGCAGTATTTT. This sequence encodes CASSAGGGGDTQYF.

This sequence joins TRBV7-8 and TRBJ2-2; TRBD1 matches 8 bases. The CDR3 is 18 amino acids. The germline CDR1 and CDR2 sequences are SGHVS and FQNEAQ. V trimming: 5 bases; J trimming: 6 bases; junction bases outside the gene matches: 17. The DNA for the CDR3 is TGTGCCAGCAGCCCTCGCACAGGGGGTAGTTTTCGGTCCGGGGAGCTGTTTTTT. Amino acid sequence: CASSPRTGGSFRSGELFF. The entire variable domain, with the rest obtained from reference TRBV7-8 and TRBJ2-2, is as follows: GAGVSQSPRYKVAKRGQDVALRCDPISGHVSLFWYQQALGQGPEFLTYFQNEAQLDKSGLPSDRFFAERPEGSVSTLKIQRTQQEDSAVYLCASSPRTGGSFRSGELFFGEGSRLTVL.

The chain links TRBV11-1 to TRBJ2-1; possible D gene TRBD2, 6 bases. The length of the CDR3 is 15 residues. V gave up 5 bases and J gave up 7 bases, with 18 bases separating them. The germline CDR1 and CDR2 sequences are SGHAT and FQDESV (reference sequence). The CDR3 DNA reads TGTGCCAGCAGCGGGACTCGCGGAGTCAGTAATGAGCAGTTCTTC. Amino acids: CASSGTRGVSNEQFF.

The DNA of the CDR3 is TGTGCCAGCAGCTTAGGGCAGACTAGCGTTAACGAGCAGTACTTC. It translates to CASSLGQTSVNEQYF. J is TRBJ2-7 and V is TRBV7-9; 8 bases agree with TRBD2. Trimming cost V 1 base and J 5 bases; bases outside gene matches: 7. Germline V lookup: CDR1 SEHNR, CDR2 FQNEAQ (reference sequence). The CDR3 contains 15 residues.

The chain employs TRBV5-1 and TRBJ2-3; 13 bases match TRBD2. CDR3 length: 16 amino acids. Germline CDR1 is SGHRS and CDR2 is YFSETQ. The V segment lost 2 bases and the J segment 2 bases; nucleotides outside the gene matches: 2. In DNA form, the CDR3 reads TGCGCCAGCAGCTTCGGGACTAGCGGGAACACAGATACGCAGTATTTT. Translation: CASSFGTSGNTDTQYF.

This clone was seen just once. The chain is built from TRBV29-1 and TRBJ1-1; possible D gene TRBD1, 5 bases. V lost 5 bases and J lost 4, with 8 bases in between. Germline V gene data show CDR1 as SQVTM and CDR2 as ANQGSEA. The CDR3 runs 11 residues. DNA for the CDR3: TGCAGCGTTCGAAGGGGCACTGAAGCTTTCTTT. This sequence encodes CSVRRGTEAFF.

This clone has a handful of counts. V usage is TRBV9 and J usage is TRBJ2-3; possibly TRBD1 for D (6 bases). Germline V gives CDR1 SGDLS, CDR2 YYNGEE. The CDR3 runs 14 residues. Trimming took 0 bases from V and 4 from J, leaving 9 bases between them. The CDR3 sequence is CASSVVGGADTQYF. The CDR3 DNA sequence: TGTGCCAGCAGCGTAGTTGGGGGCGCAGATACGCAGTATTTT. The full variable domain, rest sourced from reference TRBV9 and TRBJ2-3, is DSGVTQTPKHLITATGQRVTLRCSPRSGDLSVYWYQQSLDQGLQFLIQYYNGEERAKGNILERFSAQQFPDLHSELNLSSLELGDSALYFCASSVVGGADTQYFGPGTRLTVL.

V usage is TRBV18 and J usage is TRBJ2-1; 9 bases are a match to TRBD1. The CDR3 contains 16 residues. Germline loops: CDR1 KGHSH, CDR2 LQKENI. The V segment lost 4 bases and the J segment 4 bases; nucleotides outside the gene matches: 8. CDR3 nucleotides: TGTGCCAGCTCACTTACCCCGGGACAGGGATACAATGAGCAGTTCTTC. This encodes CASSLTPGQGYNEQFF. The entire variable domain, with the rest obtained from reference TRBV18 and TRBJ2-1, is as follows: NAGVMQNPRHLVRRRGQEARLRCSPMKGHSHVYWYRQLPEEGLKFMVYLQKENIIDESGMPKERFSAEFPKEGPSILRIQQVVRGDSAAYFCASSLTPGQGYNEQFFGPGTRLTVL.

DNA of the CDR3: TGTGCCAGCAGCTTCAGCGGGGGCTCCTACGAGCAGTACTTC. It specifies CASSFSGGSYEQYF. The V and J genes are TRBV11-3 and TRBJ2-7, with 8 bases fitting TRBD2. The germline V gene has CDR1 SGHNT and CDR2 YENEEA. J gave up 0 bases and V 3 bases, and 1 base lay outside the gene matches. This CDR3 has 14 residues. The full variable domain, rest sourced from reference TRBV11-3 and TRBJ2-7, is EAGVVQSPRYKIIEKKQPVAFWCNPISGHNTLYWYLQNLGQGPELLIRYENEEAVDDSQLPKDRFSAERLKGVDSTLKIQPAELGDSAVYLCASSFSGGSYEQYFGPGTRLTVT.

This chain joins TRBV19 and TRBJ2-7; 8 bases line up with TRBD1. With 5 bases clipped from V and 0 bases from J, the junction kept 6 bases outside the gene matches. In germline, CDR1 is LNHDA, CDR2 SQIVND (reference sequence). This CDR3 has 15 amino acids. Here the CDR3 DNA reads TGTGCCAGTAGTCCGGGACAGGCAAGCTCCTACGAGCAGTACTTC. It yields the protein CASSPGQASSYEQYF.

This chain connects TRBV9 to TRBJ2-7; TRBD2 is a possible D gene (6 bases). The V gene lost 0 bases and the J gene lost 3 bases, with 10 bases spanning the gap. This CDR3 has 14 residues. The germline CDR1 and CDR2 sequences are SGDLS and YYNGEE. The CDR3 sequence is CASSVGLGFYEQYF. In DNA form, the CDR3 reads TGTGCCAGCAGCGTAGGACTAGGCTTCTACGAGCAGTACTTC. The full variable domain, with the rest looked up from reference TRBV9 and TRBJ2-7, is DSGVTQTPKHLITATGQRVTLRCSPRSGDLSVYWYQQSLDQGLQFLIQYYNGEERAKGNILERFSAQQFPDLHSELNLSSLELGDSALYFCASSVGLGFYEQYFGPGTRLTVT.

The table lists this clone with a count of one. The chain combines TRBV30 with TRBJ2-3; 10 bases are a match to TRBD2. J lost 2 bases, V lost 4 bases, and 6 bases had no gene match. The CDR3 is 15 residues long. Looked up from germline, CDR1 is GTSNPN and CDR2 is SVGIG (reference sequence). This CDR3 reads CAWKIGTSDTDTQYF. DNA of the CDR3: TGTGCCTGGAAGATCGGGACTAGCGACACAGATACGCAGTATTTT. Based on the CDR3 plus reference TRBV30 and TRBJ2-3, the full variable domain is SQTIHQWPATLVQPVGSPLSLECTVEGTSNPNLYWYRQAAGRGLQLLFYSVGIGQISSEVPQNLSASRPQDRQFILSSKKLLLSDSGFYLCAWKIGTSDTDTQYFGPGTRLTVL.

The gene calls are TRBV2 and TRBJ2-7; 7 bases line up with TRBD2. Germline loops: CDR1 SNHLY, CDR2 FYNNEI. The CDR3 runs to 14 residues. V was clipped by 4 bases and J by 2 bases; unmatched bases: 5. The chain's CDR3 is CASSVLGTTYEQYF. CDR3 DNA sequence: TGTGCCAGCAGTGTTTTGGGGACTACCTACGAGCAGTACTTC.

V usage is TRBV10-3 and J usage is TRBJ1-1; TRBD1 matches at 9 bases. V lost 7 bases to trimming and J lost 4 bases; unmatched junction nucleotides: 13. CDR1 and CDR2 from the germline V gene are ENHRY and SYGVKD. CDR3 length: 16 amino acids. The DNA for the CDR3 is TGTGCCATCAAATCCCTCCCGGGACAGGGCATCACTGAAGCTTTCTTT. Its translation is CAIKSLPGQGITEAFF.

This chain links TRBV3-1 (or the pseudogene TRBV3-2) with TRBJ2-3, with 10 nucleotides matching TRBD1. The CDR3 runs to 21 residues. Germline-derived CDR1 and CDR2 are LGHDT and YNNKEL (reference sequence). V lost 1 base to trimming and J lost 2 bases; unmatched junction nucleotides: 18. CDR3 residues: CASSQVFLGRAGQGYTDTQYF. The CDR3 nucleotides read TGTGCCAGCAGCCAAGTCTTCTTGGGGAGGGCGGGACAGGGGTACACAGATACGCAGTATTTT.